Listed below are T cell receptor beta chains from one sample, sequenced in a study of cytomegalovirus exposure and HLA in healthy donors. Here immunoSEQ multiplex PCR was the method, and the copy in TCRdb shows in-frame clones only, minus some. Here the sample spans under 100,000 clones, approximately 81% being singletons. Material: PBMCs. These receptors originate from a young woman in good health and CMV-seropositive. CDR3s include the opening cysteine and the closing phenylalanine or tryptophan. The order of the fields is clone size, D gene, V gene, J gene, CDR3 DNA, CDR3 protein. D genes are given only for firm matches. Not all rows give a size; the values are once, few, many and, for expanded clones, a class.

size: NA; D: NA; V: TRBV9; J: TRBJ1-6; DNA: TGTGCCAGCAGTCTTTATAATTCACCCCTCCACTTT; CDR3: CASSLYNSPLHF
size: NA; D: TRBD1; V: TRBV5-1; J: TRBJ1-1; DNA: TGCGCCAGCAGCTTGGCCGGGACAGGCTCAGGCACTGAAGCTTTCTTT; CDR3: CASSLAGTGSGTEAFF
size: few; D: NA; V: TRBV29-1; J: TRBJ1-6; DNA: TGCAGCGTGCGGACAGAGCGTAATTCACCCCTCCACTTT; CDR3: CSVRTERNSPLHF
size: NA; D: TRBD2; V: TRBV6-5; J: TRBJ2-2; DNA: TGTGCCAGCAGTTATGCGGGGGGGTCGGCCGGGGAGCTGTTTTTT; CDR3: CASSYAGGSAGELFF
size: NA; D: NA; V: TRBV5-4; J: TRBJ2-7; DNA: TGTGCCAGCAGCTTGGAGGGGAACGAGCAGTACTTC; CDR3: CASSLEGNEQYF
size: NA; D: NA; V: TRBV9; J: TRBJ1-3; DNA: TGTGCCAGCAGCGTAGATCAAACGAGGTTCTCTGGAAACACCATATATTTT; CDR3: CASSVDQTRFSGNTIYF
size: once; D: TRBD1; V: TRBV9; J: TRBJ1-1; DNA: TGTGCCAGCAGCGTATTGACAGGGGACACTGAAGCTTTCTTT; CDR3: CASSVLTGDTEAFF
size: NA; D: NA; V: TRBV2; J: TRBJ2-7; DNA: TGTGCCAGCAGGACTACTAGCAATGCCTACGAGCAGTACTTC; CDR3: CASRTTSNAYEQYF
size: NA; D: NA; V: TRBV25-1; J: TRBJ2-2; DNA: TGTGCCAGCAGTGAATTGACACTCAACACCGGGGAGCTGTTTTTT; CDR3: CASSELTLNTGELFF
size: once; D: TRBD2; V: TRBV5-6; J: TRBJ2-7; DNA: TGTGCCAGCAGCTTGGTGGCGGGGGGGAAGAACGAGCAGTACTTC; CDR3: CASSLVAGGKNEQYF
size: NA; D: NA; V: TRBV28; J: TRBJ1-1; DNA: TGTGCCAGCTGGGGGCAGGGCACCAACACTGAAGCTTTCTTT; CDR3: CASWGQGTNTEAFF
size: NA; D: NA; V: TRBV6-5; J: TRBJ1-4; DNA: TGTGCCAGCAGTTTCGACAGCCCTCAAAGGGAAAAACTGTTTTTT; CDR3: CASSFDSPQREKLFF
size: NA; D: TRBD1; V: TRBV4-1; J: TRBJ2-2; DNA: TGCGCCAGCAGCGGAGGGGGGACAGGGGTTTATACCGGGGAGCTGTTTTTT; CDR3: CASSGGGTGVYTGELFF
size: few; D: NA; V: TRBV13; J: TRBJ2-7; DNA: TGTGCCAGCAGCTTATCATATCAGGGGCCCTCCTACGAGCAGTACTTC; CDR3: CASSLSYQGPSYEQYF
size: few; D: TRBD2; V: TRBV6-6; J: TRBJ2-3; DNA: TGTGCCAGCAGTTACTCTGCTAGCGGGACAGATACGCAGTATTTT; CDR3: CASSYSASGTDTQYF
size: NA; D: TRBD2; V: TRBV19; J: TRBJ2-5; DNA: TGTGCCAGCCGCCCCCGGGGGACTAGTAAAGAGACCCAGTACTTC; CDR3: CASRPRGTSKETQYF
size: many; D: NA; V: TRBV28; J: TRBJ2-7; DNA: TGTGCCAGCAGTTTACCCAGGGGAACCCCCTACGAGCAGTACTTC; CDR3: CASSLPRGTPYEQYF
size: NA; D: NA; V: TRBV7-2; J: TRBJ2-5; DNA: TGTGCCAGCAGCTTAGAAGGTCTAGCTAAAAAGACCCAGTACTTC; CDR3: CASSLEGLAKKTQYF
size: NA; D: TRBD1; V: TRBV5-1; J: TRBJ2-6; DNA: TGCGCCAGCAGCTCGAGGACAGGGGACGGGGCCAACGTCCTGACTTTC; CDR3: CASSSRTGDGANVLTF
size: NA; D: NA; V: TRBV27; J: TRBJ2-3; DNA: TGTGCCAGCAGTTTCGGAGGGGATACGCAGTATTTT; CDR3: CASSFGGDTQYF
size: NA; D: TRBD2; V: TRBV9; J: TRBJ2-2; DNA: TGTGCCAGCAGCCCCCGGGGGGAGCCCGGGGAGCTGTTTTTT; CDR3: CASSPRGEPGELFF
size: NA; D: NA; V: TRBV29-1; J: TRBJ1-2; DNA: TGCAGCGTTGAAGGGCCCAGACAGACTAACTATGGCTACACCTTC; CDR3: CSVEGPRQTNYGYTF
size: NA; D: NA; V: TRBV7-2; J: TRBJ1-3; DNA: TGTGCCAGCAGCTTACAGGGGTCCTCTGGAAACACCATATATTTT; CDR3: CASSLQGSSGNTIYF
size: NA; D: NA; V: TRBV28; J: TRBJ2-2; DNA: TGTGCCAGGCCCGAGGTTGTCGGGTATTCGAACACCGGGGAGCTGTTTTTT; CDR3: CARPEVVGYSNTGELFF
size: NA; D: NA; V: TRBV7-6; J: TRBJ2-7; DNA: TGTGCCAGCGGTCTCTCGGGACAACCCTACGAGCAGTACTTC; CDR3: CASGLSGQPYEQYF
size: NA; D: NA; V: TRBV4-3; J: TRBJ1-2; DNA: TGCGCCAGCAGCCTGTTAACAGGAACCACTCATGGCGGCTACACCTTC; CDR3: CASSLLTGTTHGGYTF
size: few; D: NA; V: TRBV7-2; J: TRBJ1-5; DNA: TGTGCCAGCAGCTTAGACGGTCCGCAGCCCCAGCATTTT; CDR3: CASSLDGPQPQHF
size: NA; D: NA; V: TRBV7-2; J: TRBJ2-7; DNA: TGTGCCAGCAGCTTAGTGCGGAGGGAGCAGTACTTC; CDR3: CASSLVRREQYF
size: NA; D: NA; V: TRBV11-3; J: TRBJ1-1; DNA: TGTGCCAGCAGCGGCACAGGGCTGAACACTGAAGCTTTCTTT; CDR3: CASSGTGLNTEAFF
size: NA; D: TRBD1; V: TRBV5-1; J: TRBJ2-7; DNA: TGCGCCAGCAGCCGCGACGGTTGGACAGGGGCTATACGGGAGCAGTACTTC; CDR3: CASSRDGWTGAIREQYF
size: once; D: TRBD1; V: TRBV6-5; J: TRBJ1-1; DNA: TGTGCCAGCAGTGGACAGGGGGCAAGCACTGAAGCTTTCTTT; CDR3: CASSGQGASTEAFF
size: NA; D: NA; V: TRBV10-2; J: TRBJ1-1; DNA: TGCGCCAGCAGGAAGGAAGTCCGGGAAACTGAAGCTTTCTTT; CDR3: CASRKEVRETEAFF
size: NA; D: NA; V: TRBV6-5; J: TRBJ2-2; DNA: TGTGCCAGCAGTTACTCGACAGGAACCGGGGAGCTGTTTTTT; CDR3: CASSYSTGTGELFF
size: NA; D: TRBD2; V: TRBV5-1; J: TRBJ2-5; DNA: TGCGCCAGCAGCTTGGCTGGGCTAGCGGGGGTAGAGACCCAGTACTTC; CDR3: CASSLAGLAGVETQYF
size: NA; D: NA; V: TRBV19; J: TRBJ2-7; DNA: TGTGCCAGTAGCCTGAGGTCGGGAATCGAGCAGTACTTC; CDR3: CASSLRSGIEQYF
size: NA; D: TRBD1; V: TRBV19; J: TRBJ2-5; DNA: TGTGCCAGTAGGGGGACAGTCCAAGAGACCCAGTACTTC; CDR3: CASRGTVQETQYF
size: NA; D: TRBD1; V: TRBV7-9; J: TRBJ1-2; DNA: TGTGCCAGCAGCTTAGGAGGACAGGGTAACTATGGCTACACCTTC; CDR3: CASSLGGQGNYGYTF
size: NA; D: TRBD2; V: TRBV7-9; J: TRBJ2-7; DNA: TGTGCCAGCAGCCAGTGGGGGGGTTACGAGCAGTACTTC; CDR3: CASSQWGGYEQYF
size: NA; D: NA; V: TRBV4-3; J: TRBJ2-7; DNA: TGCGCCAGCAGCCAAGATAGGGGCAGACAGTACGAGCAGTACTTC; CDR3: CASSQDRGRQYEQYF
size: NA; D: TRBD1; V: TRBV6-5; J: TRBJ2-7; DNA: TGTGCCAGCACCGTCAGGGGGTCCTACGAGCAGTACTTC; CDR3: CASTVRGSYEQYF
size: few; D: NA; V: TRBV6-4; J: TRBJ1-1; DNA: TGTGCCAGCAGTGAGTCGGAGGCGAACACTGAAGCTTTCTTT; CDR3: CASSESEANTEAFF
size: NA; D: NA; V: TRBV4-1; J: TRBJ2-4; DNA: TGCGCCAGCAGCCAAGAAGGAGCCAGGGTGGGGAACATTCAGTACTTC; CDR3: CASSQEGARVGNIQYF
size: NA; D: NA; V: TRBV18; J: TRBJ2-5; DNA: TGTGCCAGCTCCCCTCCAGAGGGGACCCAGTACTTC; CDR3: CASSPPEGTQYF
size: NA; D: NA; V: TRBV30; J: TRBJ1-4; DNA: TGTGCCTGGAGTAGTCAGTCTGAAAAACTGTTTTTT; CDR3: CAWSSQSEKLFF
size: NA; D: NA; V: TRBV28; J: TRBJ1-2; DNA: TGTGCCAGCCACGGACAGAACTATGGCTACACCTTC; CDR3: CASHGQNYGYTF
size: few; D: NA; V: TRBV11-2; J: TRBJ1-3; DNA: TGTGCCAGCAGCTTAGATCGAGACAGCTACTCTGGAAACACCATATATTTT; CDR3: CASSLDRDSYSGNTIYF
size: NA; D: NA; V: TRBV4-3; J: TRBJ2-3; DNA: TGCGCCAGCAGCCGGCGGCGGGGTACAGATACGCAGTATTTT; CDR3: CASSRRRGTDTQYF